The entry below gives a single T cell receptor (beta chain) sequence along with its context. Its antigen is still unknown. The CDR3 end falls 3 residues outside the read, so it is completed with the germline J gene. These data originate in a study of T cells in women clearing cervical HPV infection. V was shortened by 2 bases and J by 5 bases, with 12 bases between the two germline ends. Germline CDR1 and CDR2: LNHDA and SQIVND (reference sequence). There are 14 residues in the CDR3. Overall study findings and caveats: CIN3+ cases had significantly higher TCR repertoire richness than controls, but evenness did not differ.

TCRdb's table, derived via immunoSEQ multiplex PCR, lists solely in-frame clones and lacks some. The sample table includes fewer than 35,000 clones. The V and J genes are TRBV19 and TRBJ1-2, with D unclear. The sample comprised blood buffy coat. The receptor comes from a woman between 18 and 69 years old with a cervical HPV16 infection that either progressed to CIN3+ or cleared (not recorded which). CDR3 protein: CASSIRIQDYGYTF. CDR3 DNA (partial): TGTGCCAGTAGTATACGGATCCAGGATTATGGC.